This note documents a single T cell receptor beta chain sequence. Its antigen is currently unknown. This sample was included in a study of CD8 T cells in ankylosing spondylitis. TCRdb re-derived calls from the 5' RACE reads in MiXCR, one entry per CDR3 protein. The table has about 480,000 distinct CDR3 sequences, 15% to 20% seen once; the top ten hold approximately 0.93%. Study outcomes and limitations: Those disease-linked clones were CD8+; they were also relatively rare in peripheral blood. For ankylosing spondylitis blood, a TCR beta motif of several highly homologous variants appeared characteristic.

The TCR comes from a male donor with ankylosing spondylitis. The sample comprised blood, either unsorted or a sorted T cell fraction (not recorded which).

The chain's CDR3 is CASSLEGAYNSPLHF. Written as DNA, the CDR3 is TGCGCCAGCAGCTTGGAAGGGGCGTATAATTCACCCCTCCACTTT. The J gene is TRBJ1-6, the V gene TRBV5-1; tentative D call: TRBD1 (5 bases). The germline V gene has CDR1 SGHRS and CDR2 YFSETQ. CDR3 length equals 15 residues. Trimming removed 0 bases from V and 4 bases from J, with 8 bases in between.